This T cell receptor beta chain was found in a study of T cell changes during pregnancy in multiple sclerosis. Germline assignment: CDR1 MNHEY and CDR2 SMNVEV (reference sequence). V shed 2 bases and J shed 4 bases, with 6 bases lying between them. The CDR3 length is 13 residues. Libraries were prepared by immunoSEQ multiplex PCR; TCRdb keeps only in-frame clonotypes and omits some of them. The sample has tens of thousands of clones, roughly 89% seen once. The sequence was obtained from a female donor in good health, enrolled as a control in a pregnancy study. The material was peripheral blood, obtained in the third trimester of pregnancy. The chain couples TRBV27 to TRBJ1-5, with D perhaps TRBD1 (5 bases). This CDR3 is CASSLQGNQPQHF. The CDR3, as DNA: TGTGCCAGCAGTTTACAGGGTAATCAGCCCCAGCATTTT.